Below are 16 T cell receptor beta chains sequenced from a single sample in a study of blood T cell repertoires in COVID-19. Clones were read by immunoSEQ multiplex PCR, and TCRdb kept only the in-frame ones, dropping some. The sample contains about 360,000 clones, more than 70% of which appear only once. The sequencing sample was made of PBMCs or T cells enriched from blood (not recorded which). These receptor sequences come from a man between 25 and 39 years old who had recovered from COVID-19.

This chain uses TRBV7-8 with TRBJ1-5; D call uncertain. The CDR3 consists of 12 residues. V lost 3 bases and J 4 bases, leaving 4 bases between the germline ends. Germline CDR1 and CDR2: SGHVS and FQNEAQ. CDR3 DNA: TGTGCCAGCAGCTTCGGTAATCAGCCCCAGCATTTT. This encodes CASSFGNQPQHF.

The chain carries TRBV29-1 and TRBJ2-3; 7 nucleotides match TRBD1. CDR3 length equals 11 residues. Trimming at V came to 8 bases and at J to 5 bases, leaving 4 bases not matched to a gene. Germline values: CDR1 SQVTM, CDR2 ANQGSEA. The CDR3 DNA reads TGCAGCACTGACAGGGTAGATACGCAGTATTTT. It encodes CSTDRVDTQYF.

This clone was seen repeatedly, ten times or more. The chain employs TRBV4-2 and TRBJ1-2; D might be TRBD1 (6 bases). The germline V and J ends were trimmed by 3 bases and 4 bases, with 6 bases remaining between them. This CDR3 region has 12 residues. Germline lookup yields CDR1 LGHNA and CDR2 YNFKEQ. The CDR3 is CASSQDSYGYTF. CDR3 sequence (DNA): TGTGCCAGCAGCCAGGACAGCTATGGCTACACCTTC.

V gene TRBV10-3 combines with J gene TRBJ2-1; 7 bases align to TRBD2. Unmatched junction bases numbered 13, after V lost 7 bases and J lost 7 bases. There are 15 residues in the CDR3. The germline CDR1 and CDR2 sequences are ENHRY and SYGVKD. The CDR3 here is CAINPGLADLNEQFF. The CDR3 nucleotides are TGTGCCATCAACCCCGGGCTAGCGGATCTAAATGAGCAGTTCTTC.

A single count supports this clone. The gene calls are TRBV14 and TRBJ1-6; no clear D. This CDR3 is 13 amino acids long. Germline-derived CDR1 and CDR2 are SGHDN and FVKESK. The V and J ends lost 4 bases and 13 bases respectively, with 14 bases between them. The CDR3 loop is CASSPGIGVPLHF. The CDR3 nucleotides read TGTGCCAGCAGCCCCGGAATCGGGGTCCCCCTCCACTTT.

The chain employs TRBV19 and TRBJ1-1; D ambiguous. V shed 6 bases and J shed 3 bases, with 14 bases lying between them. The germline CDR1 and CDR2 sequences are LNHDA and SQIVND (reference sequence). The CDR3 totals 14 residues. In DNA, the CDR3 is TGTGCCAGTAGGAGACGGCGGGAAGACACTGAAGCTTTCTTT. This codes for CASRRRREDTEAFF.

The CDR3 protein is CASTVAGGPNQFF. As DNA, the CDR3 is TGTGCCAGCACCGTAGCGGGGGGGCCGAACCAGTTCTTC. V is TRBV6-5 and J is TRBJ2-1, with 11 bases identical to TRBD2. From germline, CDR1 is MNHEY and CDR2 SVGAGI. The CDR3 has 13 amino acids. With V trimmed by 7 bases and J by 13 bases, 9 bases remained unmatched.

The chain carries TRBV7-8 and TRBJ1-4, with unresolved D. Germline CDR1 and CDR2: SGHVS and FQNEAQ. V shed 1 base and J shed 3 bases, with 9 bases lying between them. This CDR3 is built from 15 residues. CDR3 nucleotides: TGTGCCAGCAGCTTAGTGGGCAGGTCTAATGAAAAACTGTTTTTT. Translation gives CASSLVGRSNEKLFF.

The V gene is TRBV29-1, the J gene TRBJ1-2; D is undetermined. This CDR3 is 14 amino acids long. Trimming took off 4 bases at V and 4 bases at J, with 16 bases between the two ends. Germline CDR1 SQVTM, CDR2 ANQGSEA. The CDR3 loop is CSVVSESGIYGYTF. In nucleotides, the CDR3 is TGCAGCGTTGTGTCGGAGTCGGGAATCTATGGCTACACCTTC.

This rearrangement joins TRBV6-1 to TRBJ1-1; 11 bases agree with TRBD1. This CDR3 is built from 15 residues. Germline loops: CDR1 MNHNS, CDR2 SASEGT. The J segment lost 5 bases and the V segment lost 3 bases, leaving 5 bases of the junction unmatched. CDR3 amino acids: CASSEPGTGGTEAFF. The CDR3 coding sequence is TGTGCCAGCAGTGAGCCCGGGACAGGGGGAACTGAAGCTTTCTTT.

The genes are TRBV15 and TRBJ2-5; 8 bases match TRBD2. Germline V gives CDR1 LNHNV, CDR2 YYDKDF (reference sequence). J was trimmed by 6 bases and V by 4 bases; bases with no gene match: 7. This CDR3 is built from 14 residues. Here the CDR3 DNA reads TGTGCCACCAGCACGGGGGGGCAGACTCAGACCCAGTACTTC. This encodes CATSTGGQTQTQYF.

V gene TRBV19 combines with J gene TRBJ1-5; TRBD1 agrees at 7 bases. Trimming at V came to 5 bases and at J to 6 bases, leaving 4 bases not matched to a gene. The CDR3 is 13 residues long. Germline V CDR1 and CDR2: LNHDA, SQIVND (reference sequence). CDR3 in DNA: TGTGCCAGTAGTGACAGGGAAGGTCAGCCCCAGCATTTT. Residues: CASSDREGQPQHF.

The rearrangement uses TRBV19 and TRBJ1-2, with 9 positions matching TRBD1. CDR3 size: 14 residues. V shed 8 bases, J shed 5 bases, and the junction held 9 bases outside the gene matches. The germline gives CDR1 LNHDA, CDR2 SQIVND (reference sequence). The CDR3 sequence is CASGDRVRSYGYTF. The CDR3 bases are TGTGCCAGTGGGGACAGGGTCCGGTCGTATGGCTACACCTTC.

This clone came up once. The chain links TRBV5-4 to TRBJ2-7; 7 bases map to TRBD1. From germline, CDR1 is SGHNT and CDR2 YYREEE (reference sequence). Trimming took 2 bases from V and 3 from J; bases not matched to a gene: 2. The CDR3 is 13 residues long. The CDR3 DNA reads TGTGCCAGCAGCTTATCAGGGGGCTACGAGCAGTACTTC. This codes for CASSLSGGYEQYF.

This chain connects TRBV5-4 to TRBJ2-3; D not resolved. The CDR3 is 14 amino acids. The germline V gene encodes CDR1 SGHNT and CDR2 YYREEE (reference sequence). V gave up 3 bases and J gave up 4 bases, with 12 bases separating them. This CDR3 reads CASSSFVEADTQYF. CDR3 bases: TGTGCCAGCAGCTCCTTCGTAGAAGCAGATACGCAGTATTTT.

The V gene is TRBV6-5, the J gene TRBJ2-1, with 8 bases lining up with TRBD1. The V gene end was trimmed by 2 bases and the J gene end by 7 bases; junction bases not matched to a gene: 7. This CDR3 is 15 amino acids long. Germline V gives CDR1 MNHEY, CDR2 SVGAGI. The CDR3: CASSYNGQGTNEQFF. In nucleotides, the CDR3 is TGTGCCAGCAGTTACAACGGACAGGGAACTAATGAGCAGTTCTTC.